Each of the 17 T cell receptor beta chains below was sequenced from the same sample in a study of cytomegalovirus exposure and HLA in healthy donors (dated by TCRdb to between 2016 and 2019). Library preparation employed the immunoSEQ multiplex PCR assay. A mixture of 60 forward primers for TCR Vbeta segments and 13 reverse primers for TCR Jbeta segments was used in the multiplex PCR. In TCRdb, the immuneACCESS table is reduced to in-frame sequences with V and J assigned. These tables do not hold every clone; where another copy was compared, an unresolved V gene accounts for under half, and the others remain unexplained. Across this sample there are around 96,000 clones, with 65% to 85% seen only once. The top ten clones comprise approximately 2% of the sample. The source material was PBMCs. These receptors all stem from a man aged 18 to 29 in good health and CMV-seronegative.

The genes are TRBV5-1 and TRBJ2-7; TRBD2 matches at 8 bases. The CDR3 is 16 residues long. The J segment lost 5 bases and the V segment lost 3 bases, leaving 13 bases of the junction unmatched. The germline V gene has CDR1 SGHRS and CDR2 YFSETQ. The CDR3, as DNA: TGCGCCAGCAGCTCCAGGACGGCGGGGGGCCCGGACGAGCAGTACTTC. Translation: CASSSRTAGGPDEQYF.

The DNA of the CDR3 is TGCGCCAGCAGCCTAGGGCTACAGGGCGGATTCTCTGAAGCTTTCTTT. Protein product: CASSLGLQGGFSEAFF. The chain is built from TRBV5-1 and TRBJ1-1; maybe TRBD1 (6 bases). The CDR3 covers 16 residues. CDR1 is SGHRS and CDR2 is YFSETQ in the germline V gene. V was clipped by 4 bases and J by 6 bases, with 22 bases between them.

CDR3 DNA: TGTGCCAGCTCACCAACAGGGACGGATGCCTATGGCTACACCTTC. It specifies CASSPTGTDAYGYTF. This chain joins TRBV18 and TRBJ1-2, with D maybe TRBD1 (6 bases). Germline V gene lookup returns CDR1 KGHSH and CDR2 LQKENI. The V end was cut by 2 bases, the J end by 4 bases, with 14 bases between. The CDR3 runs 15 residues.

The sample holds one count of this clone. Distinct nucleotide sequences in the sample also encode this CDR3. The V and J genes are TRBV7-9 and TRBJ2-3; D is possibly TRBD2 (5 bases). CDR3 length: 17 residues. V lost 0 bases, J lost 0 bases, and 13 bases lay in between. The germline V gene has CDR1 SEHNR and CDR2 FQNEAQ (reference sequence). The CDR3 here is CASSLAGSGFSTDTQYF. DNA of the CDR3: TGTGCCAGCAGCTTAGCTGGATCGGGATTTAGCACAGATACGCAGTATTTT.

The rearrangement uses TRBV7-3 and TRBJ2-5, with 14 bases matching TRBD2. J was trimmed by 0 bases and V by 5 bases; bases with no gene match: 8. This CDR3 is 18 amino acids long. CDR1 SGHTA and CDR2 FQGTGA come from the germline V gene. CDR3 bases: TGTGCCAGCAGCACCGGGACTAGCGGGGGCCGGTACCAAGAGACCCAGTACTTC. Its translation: CASSTGTSGGRYQETQYF.

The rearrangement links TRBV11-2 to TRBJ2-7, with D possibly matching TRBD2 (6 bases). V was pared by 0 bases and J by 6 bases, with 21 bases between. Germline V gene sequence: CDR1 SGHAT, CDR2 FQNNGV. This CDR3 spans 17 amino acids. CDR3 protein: CASSLDLLEGRHAEQYF. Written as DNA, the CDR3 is TGTGCCAGCAGCTTAGATTTGTTGGAGGGGCGGCATGCCGAGCAGTACTTC. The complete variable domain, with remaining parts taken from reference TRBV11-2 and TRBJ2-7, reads EAGVAQSPRYKIIEKRQSVAFWCNPISGHATLYWYQQILGQGPKLLIQFQNNGVVDDSQLPKDRFSAERLKGVDSTLKIQPAKLEDSAVYLCASSLDLLEGRHAEQYFGPGTRLTVT.

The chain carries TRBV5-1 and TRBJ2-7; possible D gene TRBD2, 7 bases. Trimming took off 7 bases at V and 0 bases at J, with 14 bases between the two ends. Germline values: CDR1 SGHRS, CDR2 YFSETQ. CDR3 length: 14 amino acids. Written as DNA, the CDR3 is TGCGCCAGCCGGGGGGCTTTGAGCTCCTACGAGCAGTACTTC. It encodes CASRGALSSYEQYF.

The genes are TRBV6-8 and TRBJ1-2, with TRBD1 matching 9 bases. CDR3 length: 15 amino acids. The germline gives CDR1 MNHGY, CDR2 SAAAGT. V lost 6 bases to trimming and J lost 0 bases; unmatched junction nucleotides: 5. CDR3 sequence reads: CASRKGQGPNYGYTF. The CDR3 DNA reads TGTGCCAGCAGAAAGGGACAGGGACCTAACTATGGCTACACCTTC.

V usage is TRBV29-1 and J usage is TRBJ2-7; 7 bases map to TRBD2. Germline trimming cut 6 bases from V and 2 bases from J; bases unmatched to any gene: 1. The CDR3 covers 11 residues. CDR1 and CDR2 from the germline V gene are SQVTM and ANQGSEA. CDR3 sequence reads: CSVGGTYEQYF. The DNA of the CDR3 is TGCAGCGTGGGAGGGACCTACGAGCAGTACTTC.

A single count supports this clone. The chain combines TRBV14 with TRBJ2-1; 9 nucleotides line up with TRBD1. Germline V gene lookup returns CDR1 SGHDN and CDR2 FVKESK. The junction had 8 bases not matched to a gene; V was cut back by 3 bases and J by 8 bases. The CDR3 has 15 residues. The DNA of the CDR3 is TGTGCCAGCAGCCAGATCGGATGGACAGGGGATGAGCAGTTCTTC. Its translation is CASSQIGWTGDEQFF.

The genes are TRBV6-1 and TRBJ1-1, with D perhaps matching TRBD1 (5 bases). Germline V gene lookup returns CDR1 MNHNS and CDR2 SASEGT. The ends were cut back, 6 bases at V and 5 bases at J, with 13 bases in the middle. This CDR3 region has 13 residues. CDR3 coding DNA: TGTGCCAGCAGCGGGACGGGAGGAACTGAAGCTTTCTTT. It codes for CASSGTGGTEAFF.

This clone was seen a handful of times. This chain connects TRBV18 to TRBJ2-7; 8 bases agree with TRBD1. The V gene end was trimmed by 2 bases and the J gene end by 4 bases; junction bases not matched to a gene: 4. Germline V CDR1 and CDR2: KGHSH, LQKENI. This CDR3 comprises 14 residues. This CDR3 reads CASSPMDRAYEQYF. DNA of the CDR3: TGTGCCAGCTCACCAATGGACAGGGCATACGAGCAGTACTTC. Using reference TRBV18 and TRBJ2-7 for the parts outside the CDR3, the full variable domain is NAGVMQNPRHLVRRRGQEARLRCSPMKGHSHVYWYRQLPEEGLKFMVYLQKENIIDESGMPKERFSAEFPKEGPSILRIQQVVRGDSAAYFCASSPMDRAYEQYFGPGTRLTVT.

DNA for the CDR3: TGCGCCAGCAGCCACTTCGAGGTCGGGTACGAGCAGTACTTC. Its protein is CASSHFEVGYEQYF. The V call is TRBV4-1, the J call TRBJ2-7; D call uncertain. Germline V gives CDR1 MGHRA, CDR2 YSYEKL. This CDR3 has 14 residues. V was pared by 3 bases and J by 4 bases, with 13 bases between.

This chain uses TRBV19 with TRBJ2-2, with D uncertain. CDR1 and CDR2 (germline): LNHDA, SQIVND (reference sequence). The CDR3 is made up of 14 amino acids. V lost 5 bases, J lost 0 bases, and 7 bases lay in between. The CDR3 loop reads CASSEHANTGELFF. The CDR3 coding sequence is TGTGCCAGTAGTGAACATGCGAACACCGGGGAGCTGTTTTTT.

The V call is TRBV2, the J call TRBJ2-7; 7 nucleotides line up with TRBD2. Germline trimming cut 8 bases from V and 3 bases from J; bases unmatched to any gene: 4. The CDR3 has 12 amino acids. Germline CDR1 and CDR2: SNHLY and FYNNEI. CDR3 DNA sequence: TGTGCCAGCTACGAGCGGGGCTACGAGCAGTACTTC. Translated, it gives CASYERGYEQYF. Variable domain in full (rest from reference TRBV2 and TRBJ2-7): EPEVTQTPSHQVTQMGQEVILRCVPISNHLYFYWYRQILGQKVEFLVSFYNNEISEKSEIFDDQFSVERPDGSNFTLKIRSTKLEDSAMYFCASYERGYEQYFGPGTRLTVT.

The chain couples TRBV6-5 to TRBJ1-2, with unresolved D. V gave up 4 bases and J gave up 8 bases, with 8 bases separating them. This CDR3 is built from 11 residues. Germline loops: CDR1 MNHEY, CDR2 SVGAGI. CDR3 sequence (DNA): TGTGCCAGCAGTTCTTACAGCGGCTACACCTTC. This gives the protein CASSSYSGYTF.

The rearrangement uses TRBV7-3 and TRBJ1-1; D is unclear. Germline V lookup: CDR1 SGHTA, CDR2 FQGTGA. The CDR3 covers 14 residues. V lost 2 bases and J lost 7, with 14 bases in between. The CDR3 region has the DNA TGTGCCAGCAGCTTATGGGCAGGTGACAATGAAGCTTTCTTT. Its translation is CASSLWAGDNEAFF.